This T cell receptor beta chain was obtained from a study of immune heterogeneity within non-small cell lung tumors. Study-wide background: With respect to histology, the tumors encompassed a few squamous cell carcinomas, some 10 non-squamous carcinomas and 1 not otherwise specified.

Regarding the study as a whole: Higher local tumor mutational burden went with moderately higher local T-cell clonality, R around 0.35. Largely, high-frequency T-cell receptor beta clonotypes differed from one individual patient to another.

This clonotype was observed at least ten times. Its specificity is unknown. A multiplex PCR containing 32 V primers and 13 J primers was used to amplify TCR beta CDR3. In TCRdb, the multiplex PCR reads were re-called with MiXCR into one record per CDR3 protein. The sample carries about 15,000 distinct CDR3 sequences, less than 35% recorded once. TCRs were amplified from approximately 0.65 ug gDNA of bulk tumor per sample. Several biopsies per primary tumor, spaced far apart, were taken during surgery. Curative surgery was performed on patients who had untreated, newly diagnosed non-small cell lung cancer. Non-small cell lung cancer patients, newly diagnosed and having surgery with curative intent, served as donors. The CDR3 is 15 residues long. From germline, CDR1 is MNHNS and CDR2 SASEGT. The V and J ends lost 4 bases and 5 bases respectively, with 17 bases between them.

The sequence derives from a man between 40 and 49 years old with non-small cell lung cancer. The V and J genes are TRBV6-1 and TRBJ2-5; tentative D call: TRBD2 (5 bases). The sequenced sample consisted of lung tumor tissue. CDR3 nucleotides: TGTGCCAGCAGTGGTGGATCGGGGTCTTTCGAGACCCAGTACTTC. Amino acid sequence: CASSGGSGSFETQYF.